This T cell receptor (beta chain) originates from a study of blood T cell repertoires in COVID-19. Study-level background: Spain, Italy and the United States supplied samples that represented acute and convalescent COVID-19. PBMCs, B-cell-depleted T cells, or T cells provided the cDNA or gDNA that made up the material.

Trimming took 2 bases from V and 2 from J; bases not matched to a gene: 7. Germline CDR1 is MNHEY and CDR2 is SVGAGI. The CDR3 is made up of 16 amino acids. Authors' analysis steps: The authors estimated nucleated cell counts from reference gene primer amplification. Profiling relied on immunoSEQ multiplex PCR, and the TCRdb table lists in-frame clones only, not all of them. V, J and clone size are those of that table, while D and trimming were read from the DNA. The sample carries fewer than 150,000 clones, 82% recorded once. What was sequenced was peripheral blood. The chain has TRBV6-5 and TRBJ1-2; 8 nucleotides line up with TRBD1. This receptor was taken from a woman older than 75 with acute or convalescent COVID-19. The CDR3 here is CASSYLGTGGNYGYTF. CDR3 nucleotides: TGTGCCAGCAGTTACCTCGGGACAGGAGGCAACTATGGCTACACCTTC.